This T cell receptor (beta chain) was obtained from a study of response to subunit inactivated influenza vaccine. The CDR3 sequence is 13 residues long. V was clipped by 6 bases and J by 1 base, with 9 bases between them. Looked up from germline, CDR1 is MNHNS and CDR2 is SASEGT. MiXCR was run by TCRdb on the RT-PCR reads, yielding one entry per CDR3 protein. The data show some 540,000 distinct CDR3 sequences, with approximately 22% seen just once and around 2.8% held by the top ten. This sample also appeared in a second study, on T cells expressing NK-cell markers. Turning to that study: Scientists made TCR beta cDNA using 5'RACE template switching with UMIs.

The TCR comes from a man aged 50 to 59 who received an inactivated influenza vaccine. The sample was CD4+ T cells sorted from PBMCs, taken roughly 13 days after vaccination. The genes are TRBV6-1 and TRBJ1-1; no firm D call. CDR3 loop: CASSWERNTEAFF. The CDR3, as DNA: TGTGCCAGCAGCTGGGAGAGGAACACTGAAGCTTTCTTT.